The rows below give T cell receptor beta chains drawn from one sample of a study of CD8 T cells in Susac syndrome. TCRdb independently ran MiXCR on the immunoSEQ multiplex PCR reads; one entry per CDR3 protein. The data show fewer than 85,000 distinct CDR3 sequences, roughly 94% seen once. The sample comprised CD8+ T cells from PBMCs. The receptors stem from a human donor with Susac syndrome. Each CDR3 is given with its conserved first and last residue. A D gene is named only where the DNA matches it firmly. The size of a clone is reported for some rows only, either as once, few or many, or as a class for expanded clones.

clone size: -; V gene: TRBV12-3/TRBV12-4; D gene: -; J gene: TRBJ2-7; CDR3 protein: CASSAGHLNEQYF; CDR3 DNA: TGTGCCAGCAGCGCGGGACATTTAAACGAGCAGTACTTC
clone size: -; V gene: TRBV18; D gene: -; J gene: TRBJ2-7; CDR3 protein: CASSPPQGYEQYF; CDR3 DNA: TGTGCCAGCTCACCACCACAGGGCTACGAGCAGTACTTC
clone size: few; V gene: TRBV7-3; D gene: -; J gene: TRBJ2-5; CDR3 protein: CASSLAGAGETQYF; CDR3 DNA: TGTGCCAGCAGCTTAGCGGGGGCGGGGGAGACCCAGTACTTC
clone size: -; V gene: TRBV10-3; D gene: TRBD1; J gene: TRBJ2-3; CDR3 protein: CAIRSRDRGPDTQYF; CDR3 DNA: TGTGCCATCAGATCCCGGGACAGGGGGCCAGATACGCAGTATTTT
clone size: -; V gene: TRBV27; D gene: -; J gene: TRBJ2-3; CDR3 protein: CASSPTGRTDTQYF; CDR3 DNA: TGTGCCAGCAGCCCGACAGGCCGCACAGATACGCAGTATTTT
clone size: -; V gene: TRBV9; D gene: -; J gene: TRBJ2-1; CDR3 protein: CASSVVASWGNEQFF; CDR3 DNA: TGTGCCAGCAGCGTAGTTGCTTCTTGGGGCAATGAGCAGTTCTTC
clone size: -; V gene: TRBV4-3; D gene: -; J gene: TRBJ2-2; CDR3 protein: CASSQDRGTGELFF; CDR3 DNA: TGCGCCAGCAGCCAAGATCGCGGAACCGGGGAGCTGTTTTTT
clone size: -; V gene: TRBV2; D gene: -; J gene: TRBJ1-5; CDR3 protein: CASRGTGQPQHF; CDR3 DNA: TGTGCCAGCAGAGGGACGGGTCAGCCCCAGCATTTT
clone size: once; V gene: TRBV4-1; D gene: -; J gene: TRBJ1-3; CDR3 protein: CASSQADNSGNTIYF; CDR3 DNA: TGCGCCAGCAGCCAAGCGGACAACTCTGGAAACACCATATATTTT
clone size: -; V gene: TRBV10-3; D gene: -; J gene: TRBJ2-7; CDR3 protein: CAISDPTGSYEQYF; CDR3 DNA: TGTGCCATCAGTGACCCGACAGGCTCCTACGAGCAGTACTTC
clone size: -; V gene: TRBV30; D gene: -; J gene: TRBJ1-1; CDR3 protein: CAWSTGAEAFF; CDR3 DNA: TGTGCCTGGAGTACGGGGGCTGAAGCTTTCTTT
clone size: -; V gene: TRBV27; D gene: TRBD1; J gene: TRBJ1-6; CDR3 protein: CASSVGGGSPLHF; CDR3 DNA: TGTGCCAGCAGTGTAGGGGGCGGTTCACCCCTCCACTTT
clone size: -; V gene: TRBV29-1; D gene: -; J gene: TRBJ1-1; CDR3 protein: CSVAVGAPEAFF; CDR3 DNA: TGCAGCGTTGCGGTGGGGGCCCCTGAAGCTTTCTTT
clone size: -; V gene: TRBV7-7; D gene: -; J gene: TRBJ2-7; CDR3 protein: CASSWGDGYEQYF; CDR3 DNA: TGTGCTAGCAGCTGGGGAGACGGATACGAGCAGTACTTC
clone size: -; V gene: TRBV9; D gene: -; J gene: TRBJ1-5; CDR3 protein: CASSAGGGRGQPQHF; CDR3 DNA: TGTGCCAGCAGCGCGGGAGGGGGAAGGGGTCAGCCCCAGCATTTT
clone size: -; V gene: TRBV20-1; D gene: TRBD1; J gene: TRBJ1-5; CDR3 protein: CSADKQGKYSNQPQHF; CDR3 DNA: TGCAGTGCTGATAAACAGGGGAAGTATAGCAATCAGCCCCAGCATTTT
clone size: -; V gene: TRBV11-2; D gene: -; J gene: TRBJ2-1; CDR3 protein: CASSPTGLANNEQFF; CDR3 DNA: TGTGCCAGCAGCCCTACAGGGCTGGCTAACAATGAGCAGTTCTTC
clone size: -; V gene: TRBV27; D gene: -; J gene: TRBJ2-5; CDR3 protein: CASKNRARETQYF; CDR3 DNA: TGTGCCAGCAAGAACAGGGCAAGGGAGACCCAGTACTTC
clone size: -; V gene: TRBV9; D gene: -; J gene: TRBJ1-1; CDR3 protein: CASSYTSVNTEAFF; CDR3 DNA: TGTGCCAGCAGCTATACATCAGTGAACACTGAAGCTTTCTTT
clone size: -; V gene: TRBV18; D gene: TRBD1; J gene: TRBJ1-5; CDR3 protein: CASSPLQGMRQPQHF; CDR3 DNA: TGTGCCAGCTCACCACTACAGGGGATGCGTCAGCCCCAGCATTTT
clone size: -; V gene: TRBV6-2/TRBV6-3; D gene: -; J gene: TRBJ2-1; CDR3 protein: CASWVYNEQFF; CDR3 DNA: TGTGCCAGCTGGGTATACAATGAGCAGTTCTTC